The T cell receptor beta chain described here comes from a study of Ad26.COV2.S vaccination and SARS-CoV-2 variants. Study-wide findings and caveats: Comparability of non-spike TCR breadth was observed across vaccine and placebo recipients. Once vaccination had occurred, spike-specific CD8+ and CD4+ T cell responses reportedly showed substantial breadth. Overall T cell responses may have been underestimated by the analyses of TCR breadth and depth. The placebo group had lower spike-specific TCR breadth than the vaccine recipients did.

Sequencing was performed with immunoSEQ multiplex PCR; in TCRdb, only in-frame clones are kept and a portion is missing. The sample has 150,000 to 200,000 clones; around 90% are singletons. As for this clone: Antigen unknown.

The germline gives CDR1 SGHTA, CDR2 FQGNSA. The CDR3 is 14 amino acids. V was clipped by 5 bases and J by 5 bases; unmatched bases: 8. The sequence was collected from a human donor who had recovered from COVID-19. This specimen was peripheral blood, taken after recovery from COVID-19. This sequence joins TRBV7-2 and TRBJ2-5; the match to TRBD2 covers 7 bases. This CDR3 is CASSHRAGRETQYF. The CDR3 DNA sequence: TGTGCCAGCAGCCACCGGGCCGGGAGGGAGACCCAGTACTTC. Full variable domain (remainder filled in from reference TRBV7-2 and TRBJ2-5): GAGVSQSPSNKVTEKGKDVELRCDPISGHTALYWYRQSLGQGLEFLIYFQGNSAPDKSGLPSDRFSAERTGGSVSTLTIQRTQQEDSAVYLCASSHRAGRETQYFGPGTRLLVL.